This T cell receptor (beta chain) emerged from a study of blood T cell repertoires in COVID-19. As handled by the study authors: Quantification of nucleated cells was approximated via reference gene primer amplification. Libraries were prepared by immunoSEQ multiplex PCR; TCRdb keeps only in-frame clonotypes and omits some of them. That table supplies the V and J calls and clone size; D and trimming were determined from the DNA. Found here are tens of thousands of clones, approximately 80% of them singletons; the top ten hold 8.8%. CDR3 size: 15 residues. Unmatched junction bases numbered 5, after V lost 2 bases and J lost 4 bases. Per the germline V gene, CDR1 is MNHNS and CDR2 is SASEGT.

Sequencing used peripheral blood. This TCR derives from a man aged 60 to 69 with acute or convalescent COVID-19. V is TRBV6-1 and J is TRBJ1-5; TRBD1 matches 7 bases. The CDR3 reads CASSEWDSENQPQHF. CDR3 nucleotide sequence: TGTGCCAGCAGTGAATGGGACAGCGAAAATCAGCCCCAGCATTTT.